This TCR beta chain derives from a study of OX40 agonist ivuxolimab in advanced cancers. The study in broad terms: Ivuxolimab was an agonistic, fully human IgG2 monoclonal antibody directed against OX40 (CD134), a costimulatory receptor. The purpose of peripheral TCRbeta sequencing was to test whether ivuxolimab changed TCR sequence diversity and led to clonal T-cell expansion. Intravenous ivuxolimab was administered to patients every 2 weeks at six dose levels: 0.01, 0.1, 0.3, 1.5, 3 and 10 mg/kg. Prior anti-PD-1, anti-PD-L1 or anti-CTLA-4 therapy was permitted, and checkpoint inhibitors had been received by roughly 40% of dose-escalation patients. The paper reports the monotherapy dose-escalation portion (N of about 54 patients) of the phase I ivuxolimab trial. Of the 50 or so patients in dose escalation, about 20 had hepatocellular carcinoma, roughly 15 had melanoma, 9 had renal cell carcinoma and 9 had head and neck cancer. Partial responses occurred in three dose-escalation patients, of whom one had hepatocellular carcinoma and two had cutaneous melanoma. A male proportion of almost 85% and a mean age of 60 years, ranging from about 20 to 79, were recorded for the dose-escalation cohort. Points the paper makes about the study in general: At doses of 0.1 to 3.0 mg/kg, clonal expansion of both CD4+ and CD8+ T cells in blood was seen between baseline and week 6. Low levels of normalized T-cell clonal expansion were also shown by some nonresponding patients. After ivuxolimab, expanded clones were on average more numerous among CD8+ T cells than among CD4+ T cells. Which antigens the clonally expanded peripheral T cells were specific for was not determined. In partial responders in the 0.1-3.0 mg/kg groups, normalized peripheral clonal expansion was found to be among the lowest, especially among CD8+ T cells.

CDR1 and CDR2 (SGHTA, FQGTGA) derive from the germline V gene. The CDR3 goes from the cysteine to the phenylalanine over 14 residues. Only CDR3 DNA remains: 42 bases, in frame from the first base. Compared with germline, V lacks 5 bases and J lacks 5 bases; bases without a gene match: 4. Genomic DNA was isolated from the sorted cells so that the TCRbeta CDR3 region could be sequenced. TCRbeta CDR3 regions were sequenced using the immunoSEQ Assay. The immuneACCESS repertoire file appears here via TCRdb, limited to in-frame rearrangements. These files lack a portion of the clones; in checked studies, under half of the deficit traces to unresolved V genes, and the cause of the others is not known. Across this sample there are some 43,000 clones, with just under 95% seen only once. The leading ten clones occupy approximately 9.9% of the sample. Notes on this clone: Its antigen remains unidentified. It has no much larger one-base neighbor in the sample; base qualities were not kept.

The trial excluded patients who had a history of autoimmune disease or were on systemic immunosuppression. In every dose cohort, peripheral blood was drawn for TCR sequencing at baseline, cycle 4 day 1, and cycle 7 day 1. The samples were drawn from a first-in-human, open-label, multicenter phase I dose-escalation trial of ivuxolimab. Adults with locally advanced or metastatic melanoma, renal cell, hepatocellular, or head and neck squamous cell carcinoma were enrolled in the trial. Before TCR sequencing, CD4+ T cells and CD8+ T cells from peripheral blood were sorted into separate populations. The sample in question was CD4+ or CD8+ T cells sorted from blood, obtained in a trial of the OX40 agonist ivuxolimab. Recombination linked TRBV7-3 to TRBJ2-5; TRBD2 matches 11 bases in the middle. The TCR originated in an adult with an advanced solid tumor such as melanoma, head and neck, liver or kidney cancer. CDR3 sequence: CASSIVAGGETQYF. The sequenced DNA: TGTGCCAGCAGCATCGTAGCGGGAGGGGAGACCCAGTACTTC.